This entry lists 22 T cell receptor beta chains sequenced from one sample in a study of T cell repertoires in cytomegalovirus infection. From the reads, TCRdb called clonotypes with MiXCR, one entry per CDR3 protein. The table lists a few hundred thousand distinct CDR3 sequences, under 20% of them singletons. The sample comprised PBMCs. Every receptor here comes from a human donor in good health (CMV status not recorded). Some clones in this sample may be carry-over from other donors' samples.

Only a few counts were recorded for this clonotype. J is TRBJ2-1 and V is TRBV19; 7 nucleotides align to TRBD2. Looked up from germline, CDR1 is LNHDA and CDR2 is SQIVND (reference sequence). V gave up 9 bases and J gave up 0 bases; unmatched junction bases: 8. CDR3 length: 15 amino acids. The CDR3 DNA is TGTGCCAGCGGCGGGGGTGCGAGCTCCTACAATGAGCAGTTCTTC. It encodes CASGGGASSYNEQFF. The whole variable domain, remainder taken from reference TRBV19 and TRBJ2-1, is DGGITQSPKYLFRKEGQNVTLSCEQNLNHDAMYWYRQDPGQGLRLIYYSQIVNDFQKGDIAEGYSVSREKKESFPLTVTSAQKNPTAFYLCASGGGASSYNEQFFGPGTRLTVL.

This clonotype was observed a handful of times. The V gene is TRBV6-1, the J gene TRBJ1-5; D gene uncertain. This CDR3 region has 13 residues. Germline assignment: CDR1 MNHNS and CDR2 SASEGT. The V and J ends lost 1 base and 7 bases respectively, with 8 bases between them. CDR3: CASSEVGLQPQHF. CDR3 coding DNA: TGTGCCAGCAGTGAAGTGGGTCTACAGCCCCAGCATTTT.

This clonotype has at least ten counts. The gene calls are TRBV7-8 and TRBJ2-1; tentative D call: TRBD2 (6 bases). Germline CDR1 reads SGHVS; CDR2 reads FQNEAQ. V was trimmed by 5 bases and J by 3 bases, leaving 8 bases between them. The CDR3 extends over 13 amino acids. The CDR3 nucleotides read TGTGCCAGCAGCGAGGGACTCTACAATGAGCAGTTCTTC. Its protein product is CASSEGLYNEQFF.

V usage is TRBV28 and J usage is TRBJ1-2; tentatively, D is TRBD1 (5 bases). V was shortened by 0 bases and J by 5 bases, with 13 bases between the two germline ends. The CDR3 is 15 amino acids. Germline V lookup: CDR1 MDHEN, CDR2 SYDVKM. The CDR3 DNA follows: TGTGCCAGCAGTTTATGTTGTCAGGGTAGATATGGCTACACCTTC. It is translated as CASSLCCQGRYGYTF.

There are many counts of this clonotype. The V and J genes are TRBV4-2 and TRBJ2-3; 7 positions match TRBD2. Unmatched junction bases numbered 8, after V lost 1 base and J lost 4 bases. CDR1 and CDR2 from the germline V gene are LGHNA and YNFKEQ. The CDR3 contains 16 residues. The CDR3 reads CASSQAIRLAADTQYF. DNA for the CDR3: TGTGCCAGCAGCCAAGCCATCAGACTAGCAGCAGATACGCAGTATTTT.

The gene calls are TRBV5-6 and TRBJ2-3, with 11 bases fitting TRBD2. This CDR3 is 16 amino acids long. The V and J ends lost 4 bases and 0 bases, in that order; junction bases with no gene match: 4. Germline lookup yields CDR1 SGHDT and CDR2 YYEEEE. CDR3 nucleotides: TGTGCCAGCAGCGACCCTAGCGGGGGGAGCACAGATACGCAGTATTTT. Its protein product is CASSDPSGGSTDTQYF.

The chain is built from TRBV28 and TRBJ1-2, with no clear D. Per germline, CDR1 MDHEN and CDR2 SYDVKM. CDR3 size: 15 residues. Trimming left V 7 bases short and J 8 bases short, with 23 bases between. The CDR3 nucleotides are TGTGCCAGCACTGGTGGGGAACGAAACGCGCGAGGCTACACCTTC. Translated: CASTGGERNARGYTF.

This clonotype was observed a handful of times. Germline is not matched at one junction end, which may reflect a read error. The rearrangement uses TRBV5-8 and TRBJ2-7, with a weak D call TRBD1 (6 bases). The CDR3 consists of 12 residues. Germline lookup yields CDR1 SGHTS and CDR2 YDEGEE. The CDR3 here is CASSSGAGTTLF. CDR3 coding DNA: TGTGCCAGCAGCTCCGGCGCCGGGACAACGCTCTTC.

The chain carries TRBV12-3 or TRBV12-4 and TRBJ2-3; a possible D gene is TRBD1 (5 bases). This CDR3 region has 17 residues. V shed 7 bases and J shed 1 base, with 21 bases lying between them. The CDR3: CASTYYLTGLGTDTQYF. The CDR3 DNA is TGTGCCAGCACCTACTACCTTACAGGTTTGGGCACAGATACGCAGTATTTT.

This clonotype was detected ten times or more. The rearrangement uses TRBV7-8 and TRBJ1-5; D is unclear. CDR1 is SGHVS and CDR2 is FQNEAQ in the germline V gene. Deletions cut 3 bases from V and 4 bases from J, with 16 bases between. The CDR3 covers 16 residues. The CDR3 loop is CASSFSLTPKNQPQHF. DNA of the CDR3: TGTGCCAGCAGCTTCAGTCTCACGCCCAAAAATCAGCCCCAGCATTTT.

The chain uses TRBV6-1 and TRBJ2-5; D perhaps matches TRBD1 (5 bases). The V and J ends lost 7 bases and 5 bases respectively, with 14 bases between them. In germline, CDR1 is MNHNS, CDR2 SASEGT. The CDR3 is 13 residues long. The CDR3 region is CASTTVHLETQYF. CDR3 DNA sequence: TGTGCCAGCACGACAGTACATTTGGAGACCCAGTACTTC.

This clonotype was picked up many times. The chain joins TRBV7-2 to TRBJ2-3; D not resolved. The germline V gene has CDR1 SGHTA and CDR2 FQGNSA. The CDR3 extends over 13 amino acids. Trimming removed 5 bases from V and 6 bases from J, with 12 bases in between. The CDR3 DNA sequence: TGTGCCAGCAGCCCGGGTATCGGGGATACGCAGTATTTT. Residues: CASSPGIGDTQYF.

This clonotype was observed a few times. The chain recombines TRBV12-3 or TRBV12-4 with TRBJ2-5, with 7 bases that match TRBD1. CDR3 size: 13 residues. Losses at the gene ends were 3 bases for V and 8 bases for J; bases not matched to a gene: 6. This chain's CDR3 is CASSFSEGGTQYF. CDR3 nucleotide sequence: TGTGCCAGCAGTTTTTCAGAAGGGGGCACCCAGTACTTC.

This chain uses TRBV6-1 with TRBJ1-5; D possibly corresponds to TRBD1 (6 bases). Germline V gives CDR1 MNHNS, CDR2 SASEGT. V lost 4 bases, J lost 3 bases, and 7 bases lay in between. This CDR3 is built from 13 residues. The CDR3 here is CASSGQDNQPQHF. In DNA, the CDR3 is TGTGCCAGCAGTGGACAGGACAATCAGCCCCAGCATTTT.

The chain carries TRBV19 and TRBJ1-4, with 10 bases that match TRBD1. This CDR3 comprises 14 residues. V trimming: 7 bases; J trimming: 7 bases; junction bases outside the gene matches: 6. The germline gives CDR1 LNHDA, CDR2 SQIVND (reference sequence). CDR3 in amino acids: CASKRTGGGEKLFF. The CDR3 DNA reads TGTGCCAGTAAACGGACAGGGGGAGGTGAAAAACTGTTTTTT.

This clonotype was counted only a few times. The V and J genes are TRBV6-1 and TRBJ2-5; D is unresolved. Trimming took off 2 bases at V and 1 base at J, with 5 bases between the two ends. CDR1 and CDR2 (germline): MNHNS, SASEGT. This CDR3 is built from 13 residues. CDR3 region: CASSERLQETQYF. CDR3 coding DNA: TGTGCCAGCAGTGAACGGCTCCAAGAGACCCAGTACTTC.

The chain uses TRBV4-2 and TRBJ2-5, with TRBD1 identical over 9 bases. This CDR3 has 15 residues. After removal of 1 base from V and 5 bases from J, the junction contained 5 bases not matched to a gene. Germline CDR1 and CDR2: LGHNA and YNFKEQ. The CDR3 spells CASSQGTGVGETQYF. The CDR3, as DNA: TGTGCCAGCAGCCAAGGGACAGGGGTTGGGGAGACCCAGTACTTC.

This chain links TRBV12-3 or TRBV12-4 with TRBJ1-3, with a weak D call TRBD1 (5 bases). V shed 5 bases and J shed 1 base, with 15 bases lying between them. The CDR3 consists of 16 residues. The CDR3 here is CASSLDGALSGNTIYF. CDR3 DNA sequence: TGTGCCAGCAGTCTGGACGGGGCCCTATCTGGAAACACCATATATTTT.

This sequence joins TRBV5-5 and TRBJ1-2, with a tentative D call TRBD1 (5 bases). V lost 0 bases and J 7 bases, leaving 7 bases between the germline ends. Germline-derived CDR1 and CDR2 are SGHKS and YYEKEE (reference sequence). The CDR3 is 12 residues long. The CDR3 DNA is TGTGCCAGCAGCTTGGCGAGGGGTGGCTACACCTTC. Translating it yields CASSLARGGYTF.

This clonotype has a handful of counts. V and J are TRBV11-2 and TRBJ2-1; 9 nucleotides match TRBD2. The CDR3 runs to 19 residues. The V gene end was trimmed by 0 bases and the J gene end by 4 bases; junction bases not matched to a gene: 13. Germline lookup yields CDR1 SGHAT and CDR2 FQNNGV. CDR3 residues: CASSLDLRIAGALYNEQFF. The CDR3 bases are TGTGCCAGCAGCTTAGATTTGAGGATAGCGGGGGCCTTATACAATGAGCAGTTCTTC.

This clonotype was found a few times. The chain employs TRBV6-5 and TRBJ1-6; TRBD1 might be the D (5 bases). V lost 0 bases, J lost 9 bases, and 12 bases lay in between. Germline V lookup: CDR1 MNHEY, CDR2 SVGAGI. The CDR3 runs 15 residues. CDR3 in amino acids: CASSYSLGDGSPLHF. The CDR3 coding sequence is TGTGCCAGCAGTTACTCGTTAGGGGACGGTTCACCCCTCCACTTT.

This clonotype was detected only a few times. The gene calls are TRBV27 and TRBJ1-4; 8 bases map to TRBD1. Trimming at V came to 6 bases and at J to 7 bases, leaving 7 bases not matched to a gene. Per the germline V gene, CDR1 is MNHEY and CDR2 is SMNVEV (reference sequence). CDR3 size: 14 residues. The CDR3 loop reads CASSNYRGGEKLFF. DNA for the CDR3: TGTGCCAGCAGCAATTACAGGGGGGGTGAAAAACTGTTTTTT.